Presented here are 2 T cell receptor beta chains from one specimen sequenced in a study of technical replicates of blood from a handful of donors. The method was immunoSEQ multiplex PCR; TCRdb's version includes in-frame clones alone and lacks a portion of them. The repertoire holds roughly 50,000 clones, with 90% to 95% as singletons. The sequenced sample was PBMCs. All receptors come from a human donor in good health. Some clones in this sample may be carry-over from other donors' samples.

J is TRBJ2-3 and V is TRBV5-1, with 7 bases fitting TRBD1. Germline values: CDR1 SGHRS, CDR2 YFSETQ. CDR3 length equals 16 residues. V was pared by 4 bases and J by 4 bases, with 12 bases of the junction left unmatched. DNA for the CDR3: TGCGCCAGCAGCATCCCACAGGGGACAGCGGCAGATACGCAGTATTTT. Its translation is CASSIPQGTAADTQYF.

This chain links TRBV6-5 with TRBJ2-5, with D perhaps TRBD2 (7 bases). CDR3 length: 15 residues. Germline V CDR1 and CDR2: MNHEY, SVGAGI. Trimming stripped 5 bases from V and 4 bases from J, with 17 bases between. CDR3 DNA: TGTGCCAGCAGTCTGGGGGCGGGAGAACGAGAGACCCAGTACTTC. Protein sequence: CASSLGAGERETQYF.